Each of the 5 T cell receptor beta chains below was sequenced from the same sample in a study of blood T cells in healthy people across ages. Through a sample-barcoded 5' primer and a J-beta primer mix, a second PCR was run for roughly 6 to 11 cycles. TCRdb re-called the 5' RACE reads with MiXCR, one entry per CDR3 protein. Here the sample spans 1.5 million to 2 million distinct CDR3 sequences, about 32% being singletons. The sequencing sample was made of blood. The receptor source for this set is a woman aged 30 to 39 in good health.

The CDR3 reads CAISGGTFADSPLHF. The CDR3 DNA sequence: TGTGCCATCAGTGGGGGGACTTTCGCGGATTCACCCCTCCACTTT. The J gene is TRBJ1-6, the V gene TRBV10-3, with D maybe TRBD1 (5 bases). The germline gives CDR1 ENHRY, CDR2 SYGVKD. V was cut by 4 bases and J by 8 bases, with 15 bases left in between. The CDR3 runs to 15 residues.

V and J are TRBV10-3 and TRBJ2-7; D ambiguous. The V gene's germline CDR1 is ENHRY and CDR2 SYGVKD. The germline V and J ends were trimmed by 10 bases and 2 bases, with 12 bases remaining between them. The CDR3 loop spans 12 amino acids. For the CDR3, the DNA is TGTGCCAGCCTGGACGAGGCCTACGAGCAGTACTTC. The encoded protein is CASLDEAYEQYF.

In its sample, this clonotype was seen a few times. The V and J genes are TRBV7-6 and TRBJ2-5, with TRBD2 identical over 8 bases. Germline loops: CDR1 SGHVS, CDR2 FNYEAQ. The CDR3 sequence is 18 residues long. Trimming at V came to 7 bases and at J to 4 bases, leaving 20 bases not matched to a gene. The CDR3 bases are TGTGCCAGCACCCAAGGGTGGCGGGAGGACGGCACGGGAGAGACCCAGTACTTC. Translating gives CASTQGWREDGTGETQYF. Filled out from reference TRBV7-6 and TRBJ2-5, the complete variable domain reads GAGVSQSPRYKVTKRGQDVALRCDPISGHVSLYWYRQALGQGPEFLTYFNYEAQQDKSGLPNDRFSAERPEGSISTLTIQRTEQRDSAMYRCASTQGWREDGTGETQYFGPGTRLLVL.

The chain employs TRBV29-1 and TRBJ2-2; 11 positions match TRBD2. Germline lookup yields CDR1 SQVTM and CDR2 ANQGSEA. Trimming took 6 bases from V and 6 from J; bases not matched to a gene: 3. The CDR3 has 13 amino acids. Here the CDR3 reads CSVGSGRAGELFF. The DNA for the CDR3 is TGCAGCGTCGGTAGCGGGAGGGCCGGGGAGCTGTTTTTT.

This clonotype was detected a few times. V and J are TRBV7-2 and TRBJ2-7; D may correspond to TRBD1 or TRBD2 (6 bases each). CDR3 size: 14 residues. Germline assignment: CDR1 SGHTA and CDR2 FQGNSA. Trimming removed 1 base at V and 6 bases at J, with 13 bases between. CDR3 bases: TGTGCCAGCAGCTTAGTAGGAGGGGGATCCGAGCAGTACTTC. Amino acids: CASSLVGGGSEQYF.